This note documents a single T cell receptor beta chain sequence. As yet, its antigen is unknown. This entry comes from a study of a mutant IDH1 vaccine in newly diagnosed glioma. Study summary: Males made up 62.5% and females about 38% of treated patients, whose mean age was around 40 years. Beforehand, treatment had been radiotherapy, temozolomide, or both; the majority received both.

Generated by immunoSEQ multiplex PCR, the TCRdb table keeps only in-frame clones and is missing some. The sample lists tens of thousands of clones, 79% occurring once. General study findings and limits: Among patients, roughly 93% showed immune responses induced by the vaccine.

Noted time point: week 11, during vaccination. In every dose of vaccine, 300 ug of mutant IDH1 20-mer peptide was given alongside topical imiquimod. Sequencing used PBMCs, obtained from a glioma patient whose treatment included an IDH1 peptide vaccine. The TCR was taken from a man aged 35 to 55 with glioma.

For the CDR3, the DNA is TGTGCCAGCAGACCGGGACAGGGGAGTAGCGGCACAGATACGCAGTATTTT. It translates to CASRPGQGSSGTDTQYF. The chain carries TRBV7-2 and TRBJ2-3, with 10 bases identical to TRBD1. The CDR3 runs 17 residues. With 6 bases clipped from V and 1 base from J, the junction kept 10 bases outside the gene matches. Germline values: CDR1 SGHTA, CDR2 FQGNSA.